Sequencing of this TCR beta chain was carried out in a study of T cell responses to AZD1222 COVID-19 vaccine. Study as a whole: It was second doses at about 4 or about 12 weeks that were pooled. Study findings and constraints: Seropositivity was recorded at baseline in only a handful of AZD1222 recipients. There were mostly white British donors and more females than males, and clonal diversity was possibly underestimated. Every sample of the repertoires postdated the peak T cell response.

With respect to this clone: Its antigen is undetermined.

CDR1 LNHDA and CDR2 SQIVND come from the germline V gene (reference sequence). Trimming stripped 4 bases from V and 6 bases from J, with 14 bases between. This CDR3 has 14 residues. TCRdb's table, derived via immunoSEQ multiplex PCR, lists solely in-frame clones and lacks some. The sample comprises 140,000 to 150,000 clones, 93% of which are singletons, and approximately 5% rests with the top ten. This chain uses TRBV19 with TRBJ2-3; D is possibly TRBD2 (6 bases). This TCR derives from an adult in good health. The sample here was peripheral blood, taken on day 0 of AZD1222 vaccination. CDR3 region: CASSTRLESDTQYF. CDR3 DNA sequence: TGTGCCAGTAGTACCCGACTAGAATCGGATACGCAGTATTTT.